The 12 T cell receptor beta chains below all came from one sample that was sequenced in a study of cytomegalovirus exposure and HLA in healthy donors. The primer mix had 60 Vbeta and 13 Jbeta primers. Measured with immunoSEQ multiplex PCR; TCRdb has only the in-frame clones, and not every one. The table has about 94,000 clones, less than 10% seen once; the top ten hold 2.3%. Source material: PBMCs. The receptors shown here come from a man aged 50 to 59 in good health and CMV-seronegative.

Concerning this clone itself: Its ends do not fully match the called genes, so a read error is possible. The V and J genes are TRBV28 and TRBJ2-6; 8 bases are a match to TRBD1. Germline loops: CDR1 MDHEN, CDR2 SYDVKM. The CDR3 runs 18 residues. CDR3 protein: CASSSPGTGLSEANVLTF. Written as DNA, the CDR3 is TGTGCCAGCAGTTCACCCGGGACAGGACTCTCTGAGGCCAACGTCCTGACTTTC.

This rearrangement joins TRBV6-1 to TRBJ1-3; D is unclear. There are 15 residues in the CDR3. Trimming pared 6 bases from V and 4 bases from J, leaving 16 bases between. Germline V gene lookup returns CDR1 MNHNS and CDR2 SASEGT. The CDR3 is CASSQAGGGGNTIYF. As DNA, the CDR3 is TGTGCCAGCAGCCAGGCGGGTGGAGGGGGAAACACCATATATTTT.

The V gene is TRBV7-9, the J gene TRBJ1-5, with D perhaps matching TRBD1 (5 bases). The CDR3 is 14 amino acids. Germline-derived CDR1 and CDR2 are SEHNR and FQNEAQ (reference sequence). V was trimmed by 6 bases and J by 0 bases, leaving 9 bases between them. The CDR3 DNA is TGTGCCAGCAGTGGGACTAGTAGCAATCAGCCCCAGCATTTT. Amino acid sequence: CASSGTSSNQPQHF.

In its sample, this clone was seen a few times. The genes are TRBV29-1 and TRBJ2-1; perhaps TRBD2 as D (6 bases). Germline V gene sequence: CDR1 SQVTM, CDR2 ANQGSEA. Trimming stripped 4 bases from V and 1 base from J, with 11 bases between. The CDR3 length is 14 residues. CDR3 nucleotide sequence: TGCAGCGTTGTGGGGAGGTTTTCCTACAATGAGCAGTTCTTC. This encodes CSVVGRFSYNEQFF.

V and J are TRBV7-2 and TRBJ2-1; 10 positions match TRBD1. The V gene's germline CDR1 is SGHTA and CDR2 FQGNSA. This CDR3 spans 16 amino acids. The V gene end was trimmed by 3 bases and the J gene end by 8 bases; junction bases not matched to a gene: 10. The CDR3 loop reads CASSFSRQGASHEQFF. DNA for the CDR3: TGTGCCAGCAGCTTTTCTCGACAGGGGGCTAGTCATGAGCAGTTCTTC.

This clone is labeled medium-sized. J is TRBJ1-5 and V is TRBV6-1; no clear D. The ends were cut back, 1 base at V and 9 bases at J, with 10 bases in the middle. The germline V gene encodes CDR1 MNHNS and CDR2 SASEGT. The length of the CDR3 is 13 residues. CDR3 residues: CASSEEAVGPQHF. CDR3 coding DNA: TGTGCCAGCAGTGAAGAGGCGGTAGGGCCCCAGCATTTT.

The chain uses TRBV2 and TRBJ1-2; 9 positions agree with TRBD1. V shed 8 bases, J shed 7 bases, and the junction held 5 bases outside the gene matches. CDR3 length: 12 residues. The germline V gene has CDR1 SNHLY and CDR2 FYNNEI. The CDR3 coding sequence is TGTGCCAGCCAGCTACAGGGGGCTGGCTACACCTTC. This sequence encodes CASQLQGAGYTF.

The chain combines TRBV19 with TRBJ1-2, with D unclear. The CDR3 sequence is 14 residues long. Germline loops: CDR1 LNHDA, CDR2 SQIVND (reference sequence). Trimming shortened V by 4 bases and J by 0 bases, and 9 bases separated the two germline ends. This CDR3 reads CASSRGSANYGYTF. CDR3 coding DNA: TGTGCCAGTAGTAGAGGTTCAGCTAACTATGGCTACACCTTC.

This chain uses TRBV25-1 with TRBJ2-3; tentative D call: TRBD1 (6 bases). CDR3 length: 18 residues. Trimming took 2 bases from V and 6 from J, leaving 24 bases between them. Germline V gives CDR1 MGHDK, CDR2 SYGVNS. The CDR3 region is CASSEVPAGEWAGDTQYF. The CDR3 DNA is TGTGCCAGCAGTGAAGTACCGGCAGGGGAGTGGGCTGGGGATACGCAGTATTTT. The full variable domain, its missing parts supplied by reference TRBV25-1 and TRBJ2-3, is EADIYQTPRYLVIGTGKKITLECSQTMGHDKMYWYQQDPGMELHLIHYSYGVNSTEKGDLSSESTVSRIRTEHFPLTLESARPSHTSQYLCASSEVPAGEWAGDTQYFGPGTRLTVL.

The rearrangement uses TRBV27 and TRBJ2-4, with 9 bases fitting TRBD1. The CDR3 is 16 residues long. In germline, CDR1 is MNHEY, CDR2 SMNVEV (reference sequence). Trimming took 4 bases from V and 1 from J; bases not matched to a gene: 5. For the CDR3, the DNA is TGTGCCAGCAGTTGGGGGACAGGGAGGGCCAAAAACATTCAGTACTTC. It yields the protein CASSWGTGRAKNIQYF.

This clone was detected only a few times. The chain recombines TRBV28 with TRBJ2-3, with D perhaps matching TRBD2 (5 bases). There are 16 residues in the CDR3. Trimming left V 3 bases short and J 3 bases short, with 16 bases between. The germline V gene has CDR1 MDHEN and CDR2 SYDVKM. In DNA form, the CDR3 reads TGTGCCAGCAGTTTTCCCCTCCTTAGCGAGACAGATACGCAGTATTTT. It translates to CASSFPLLSETDTQYF.

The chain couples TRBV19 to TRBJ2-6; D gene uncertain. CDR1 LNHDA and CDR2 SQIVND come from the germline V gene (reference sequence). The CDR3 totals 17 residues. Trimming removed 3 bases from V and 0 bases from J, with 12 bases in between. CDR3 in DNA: TGTGCCAGTAGTATCTTACTCTCCGGCTCTGGGGCCAACGTCCTGACTTTC. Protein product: CASSILLSGSGANVLTF.